This is a list of T cell receptor beta chains from one sample in a study of T-cell memory formation after mild COVID-19. TCRdb re-called the 5' RACE reads through MiXCR, storing one row per CDR3 protein. The table records just over 150,000 distinct CDR3 sequences, roughly 31% of them present only once. The sequenced sample was PBMCs or a T cell subset sorted from them (not recorded which). These receptors were collected from an adult woman who had mild COVID-19 (a few samples of this study predate the infection). Cell type and time point are not known. CDR3s include the opening cysteine and the closing phenylalanine or tryptophan. The D gene is left open where the match is weak. Only some rows state a clone size, as once, few, many or a class for expanded clones.

d_gene: -; len: 12; abundance: -; v_gene: TRBV3-1; j_gene: TRBJ2-1; CDR3aa: CASSPLGGEQFF; CDR3nt: TGTGCCAGCAGCCCACTAGGGGGTGAGCAGTTCTTC
d_gene: TRBD1; len: 13; abundance: few; v_gene: TRBV29-1; j_gene: TRBJ2-3; CDR3aa: CSVGQGLSDTQYF; CDR3nt: TGCAGCGTGGGACAGGGGCTTTCAGATACGCAGTATTTT
d_gene: -; len: 17; abundance: -; v_gene: TRBV24-1; j_gene: TRBJ2-3; CDR3aa: CATSDPLGGGVADTQYF; CDR3nt: TGTGCCACCAGTGACCCACTAGGAGGGGGCGTAGCAGATACGCAGTATTTT
d_gene: -; len: 15; abundance: -; v_gene: TRBV30; j_gene: TRBJ2-5; CDR3aa: CAWTLPREDQETQYF; CDR3nt: TGTGCCTGGACTCTTCCCAGGGAGGACCAAGAGACCCAGTACTTC
d_gene: TRBD1; len: 17; abundance: -; v_gene: TRBV5-5; j_gene: TRBJ2-5; CDR3aa: CASSLREGARIVETQYF; CDR3nt: TGTGCCAGCAGCTTGAGAGAGGGGGCGAGAATAGTGGAGACCCAGTACTTC
d_gene: -; len: 11; abundance: few; v_gene: TRBV10-3; j_gene: TRBJ2-1; CDR3aa: CAISVRDEQFF; CDR3nt: TGTGCCATCAGTGTAAGGGATGAGCAGTTCTTC
d_gene: -; len: 12; abundance: few; v_gene: TRBV12-3/TRBV12-4; j_gene: TRBJ1-3; CDR3aa: CASSWEGELLYF; CDR3nt: TGTGCCAGCAGTTGGGAGGGGGAACTATTATATTTT
d_gene: -; len: 15; abundance: -; v_gene: TRBV9; j_gene: TRBJ2-7; CDR3aa: CASSSSGTAVYEQYF; CDR3nt: TGTGCCAGCAGCTCCTCCGGGACGGCAGTCTACGAGCAGTACTTC
d_gene: -; len: 15; abundance: few; v_gene: TRBV18; j_gene: TRBJ1-3; CDR3aa: CASSPYGLSGNTIYF; CDR3nt: TGTGCCAGCTCACCGTACGGCCTCTCTGGAAACACCATATATTTT
d_gene: -; len: 13; abundance: few; v_gene: TRBV12-3/TRBV12-4; j_gene: TRBJ2-7; CDR3aa: CASSWFIRNEQYF; CDR3nt: TGTGCCAGCAGTTGGTTTATAAGAAATGAGCAGTACTTC
d_gene: -; len: 13; abundance: -; v_gene: TRBV29-1; j_gene: TRBJ1-2; CDR3aa: CSVMEGPLYGYTF; CDR3nt: TGCAGCGTGATGGAGGGACCTCTCTATGGCTACACCTTC
d_gene: -; len: 15; abundance: -; v_gene: TRBV9; j_gene: TRBJ2-7; CDR3aa: CASSVGVSAGEEQYF; CDR3nt: TGTGCCAGCAGCGTAGGCGTTTCGGCAGGGGAAGAGCAGTACTTC
d_gene: -; len: 14; abundance: -; v_gene: TRBV29-1; j_gene: TRBJ1-1; CDR3aa: CSVVPTPGNTEAFF; CDR3nt: TGCAGCGTAGTCCCCACGCCGGGAAACACTGAAGCTTTCTTT
d_gene: TRBD2; len: 18; abundance: -; v_gene: TRBV7-8; j_gene: TRBJ2-3; CDR3aa: CASSTSRGDRPSTDTQYF; CDR3nt: TGTGCCAGCAGCACTAGCCGGGGGGACCGTCCTTCCACAGATACGCAGTATTTT
d_gene: TRBD1; len: 16; abundance: -; v_gene: TRBV5-1; j_gene: TRBJ1-4; CDR3aa: CASSRTTQGAGEKLFF; CDR3nt: TGCGCCAGCAGCCGGACAACACAGGGGGCGGGTGAAAAACTGTTTTTT
d_gene: TRBD2; len: 15; abundance: -; v_gene: TRBV9; j_gene: TRBJ2-1; CDR3aa: CASSVGGGPINEQFF; CDR3nt: TGTGCCAGCAGCGTAGGCGGGGGGCCCATCAATGAGCAGTTCTTC
d_gene: -; len: 15; abundance: once; v_gene: TRBV19; j_gene: TRBJ2-1; CDR3aa: CASSMAVSSYNEQFF; CDR3nt: TGTGCCAGTAGTATGGCGGTCTCCTCCTACAATGAGCAGTTCTTC
d_gene: -; len: 16; abundance: few; v_gene: TRBV4-2; j_gene: TRBJ2-5; CDR3aa: CASSPRANLGQETQYF; CDR3nt: TGTGCCAGCAGCCCCCGTGCTAATCTGGGCCAAGAGACCCAGTACTTC
d_gene: TRBD2; len: 15; abundance: few; v_gene: TRBV6-5; j_gene: TRBJ2-1; CDR3aa: CASSSLAGAGREQFF; CDR3nt: TGTGCCAGCAGTTCCTTAGCGGGAGCTGGGCGAGAGCAGTTCTTC
d_gene: TRBD1; len: 18; abundance: few; v_gene: TRBV9; j_gene: TRBJ1-3; CDR3aa: CASSARGQGWSSGNTIYF; CDR3nt: TGTGCCAGCAGCGCCAGGGGACAGGGATGGAGCTCTGGAAACACCATATATTTT
d_gene: -; len: 15; abundance: few; v_gene: TRBV3-1; j_gene: TRBJ2-3; CDR3aa: CASSPDGGTADTQYF; CDR3nt: TGTGCCAGCAGCCCCGACGGAGGAACGGCAGATACGCAGTATTTT
d_gene: -; len: 10; abundance: few; v_gene: TRBV20-1; j_gene: TRBJ2-3; CDR3aa: CSANTDTQYF; CDR3nt: TGCAGTGCTAATACAGATACGCAGTATTTT
d_gene: -; len: 12; abundance: many; v_gene: TRBV6-2/TRBV6-3; j_gene: TRBJ2-7; CDR3aa: CASSGIAYEQYF; CDR3nt: TGTGCCAGCAGTGGTATCGCCTACGAGCAGTACTTC
d_gene: -; len: 15; abundance: many; v_gene: TRBV5-1; j_gene: TRBJ2-3; CDR3aa: CASRTRGEGTDTQYF; CDR3nt: TGCGCCAGCAGGACGAGGGGGGAAGGTACAGATACGCAGTATTTT
d_gene: -; len: 14; abundance: -; v_gene: TRBV19; j_gene: TRBJ1-2; CDR3aa: CATSPVQGINGYTF; CDR3nt: TGTGCCACTAGTCCGGTCCAGGGGATTAATGGCTACACCTTC
d_gene: -; len: 16; abundance: few; v_gene: TRBV7-9; j_gene: TRBJ1-2; CDR3aa: CASSPTGTGKIYGYTF; CDR3nt: TGTGCCAGCAGCCCTACGGGGACTGGGAAAATCTATGGCTACACCTTC
d_gene: TRBD2; len: 14; abundance: few; v_gene: TRBV20-1; j_gene: TRBJ2-7; CDR3aa: CSASPGTSYHEQYF; CDR3nt: TGCAGTGCTAGTCCCGGGACTAGCTATCACGAGCAGTACTTC
d_gene: TRBD1; len: 15; abundance: few; v_gene: TRBV4-1; j_gene: TRBJ2-1; CDR3aa: CASSQASTGIDEQFF; CDR3nt: TGCGCCAGCAGCCAAGCCTCGACAGGGATCGATGAGCAGTTCTTC
d_gene: -; len: 14; abundance: -; v_gene: TRBV29-1; j_gene: TRBJ2-2; CDR3aa: CSVGGELNTGELFF; CDR3nt: TGCAGCGTTGGGGGGGAATTGAACACCGGGGAGCTGTTTTTT
d_gene: -; len: 14; abundance: -; v_gene: TRBV6-5; j_gene: TRBJ1-2; CDR3aa: CASSYSSGNYGYTF; CDR3nt: TGTGCCAGCAGTTACTCGTCAGGGAACTATGGCTACACCTTC
d_gene: TRBD1; len: 13; abundance: -; v_gene: TRBV7-8; j_gene: TRBJ1-1; CDR3aa: CASSNHRGAEAFF; CDR3nt: TGTGCCAGCAGCAATCACAGGGGTGCTGAAGCTTTCTTT
d_gene: -; len: 16; abundance: -; v_gene: TRBV4-1; j_gene: TRBJ2-3; CDR3aa: CANSQGLLTSTDTQYF; CDR3nt: TGCGCCAACAGCCAGGGACTTCTTACTAGCACAGATACGCAGTATTTT
d_gene: -; len: 13; abundance: -; v_gene: TRBV6-5; j_gene: TRBJ1-1; CDR3aa: CASSLSRGFEAFF; CDR3nt: TGTGCCAGCAGTCTTTCCCGGGGCTTTGAAGCTTTCTTT
d_gene: TRBD1; len: 13; abundance: -; v_gene: TRBV29-1; j_gene: TRBJ2-3; CDR3aa: CSVETGGTDTQYF; CDR3nt: TGCAGCGTTGAGACAGGGGGCACCGATACGCAGTATTTT
d_gene: -; len: 14; abundance: -; v_gene: TRBV5-1; j_gene: TRBJ2-1; CDR3aa: CASSLGQNYNEQFF; CDR3nt: TGCGCCAGCAGCTTGGGGCAGAATTACAATGAGCAGTTCTTC
d_gene: TRBD2; len: 17; abundance: many; v_gene: TRBV27; j_gene: TRBJ2-5; CDR3aa: CASGRTSGSLFVETQYF; CDR3nt: TGTGCCAGCGGACGGACTAGCGGGAGTCTGTTTGTAGAGACCCAGTACTTC
d_gene: -; len: 15; abundance: -; v_gene: TRBV5-1; j_gene: TRBJ1-2; CDR3aa: CASSLAGINNYGYTF; CDR3nt: TGCGCCAGCAGCTTGGCGGGAATCAATAACTATGGCTACACCTTC
d_gene: -; len: 12; abundance: -; v_gene: TRBV24-1; j_gene: TRBJ2-5; CDR3aa: CATSGFGETQYF; CDR3nt: TGTGCCACCAGTGGGTTTGGGGAGACCCAGTACTTC
d_gene: TRBD1; len: 16; abundance: -; v_gene: TRBV29-1; j_gene: TRBJ2-7; CDR3aa: CSVAGQGALSSYEQYF; CDR3nt: TGCAGCGTTGCGGGACAGGGGGCTCTTAGCTCCTACGAGCAGTACTTC
d_gene: TRBD1; len: 15; abundance: few; v_gene: TRBV5-1; j_gene: TRBJ2-7; CDR3aa: CASSLAGGTGHEQYF; CDR3nt: TGCGCCAGCAGCTTGGCCGGGGGGACAGGGCACGAGCAGTACTTC
d_gene: -; len: 16; abundance: -; v_gene: TRBV3-1; j_gene: TRBJ2-5; CDR3aa: CASASAPSGRQETQYF; CDR3nt: TGTGCCAGCGCAAGTGCCCCCTCTGGACGACAAGAGACCCAGTACTTC
d_gene: -; len: 15; abundance: -; v_gene: TRBV20-1; j_gene: TRBJ2-7; CDR3aa: CSARARQVGVYEQYF; CDR3nt: TGCAGTGCTAGAGCCCGACAAGTCGGGGTATACGAGCAGTACTTC
d_gene: TRBD1; len: 13; abundance: -; v_gene: TRBV11-2; j_gene: TRBJ2-5; CDR3aa: CASGTGVGETQYF; CDR3nt: TGTGCCAGTGGGACAGGGGTGGGGGAGACCCAGTACTTC
d_gene: -; len: 14; abundance: few; v_gene: TRBV6-1; j_gene: TRBJ2-5; CDR3aa: CAGRTGTAAKTQYF; CDR3nt: TGTGCCGGACGAACGGGGACTGCAGCAAAGACCCAGTACTTC
d_gene: -; len: 14; abundance: -; v_gene: TRBV12-3/TRBV12-4; j_gene: TRBJ2-2; CDR3aa: CASSLLPNTGELFF; CDR3nt: TGTGCCAGCAGCCTGCTCCCGAACACCGGGGAGCTGTTTTTT
d_gene: -; len: 14; abundance: -; v_gene: TRBV13; j_gene: TRBJ1-1; CDR3aa: CASSLEGRNTEAFF; CDR3nt: TGTGCCAGCAGCTTAGAGGGTAGGAACACTGAAGCTTTCTTT
d_gene: TRBD2; len: 16; abundance: many; v_gene: TRBV7-9; j_gene: TRBJ2-7; CDR3aa: CASSLRLAELSYEQYF; CDR3nt: TGTGCCAGCAGCTTAAGGCTAGCGGAGCTCTCCTACGAGCAGTACTTC
d_gene: -; len: 13; abundance: -; v_gene: TRBV30; j_gene: TRBJ2-7; CDR3aa: CAWSIRPPYEQYF; CDR3nt: TGTGCCTGGAGTATCCGCCCCCCCTACGAGCAGTACTTC
d_gene: -; len: 12; abundance: -; v_gene: TRBV6-5; j_gene: TRBJ1-1; CDR3aa: CATTTVGAEAFF; CDR3nt: TGTGCCACCACGACGGTGGGCGCTGAAGCTTTCTTT
d_gene: TRBD2; len: 16; abundance: -; v_gene: TRBV7-9; j_gene: TRBJ2-5; CDR3aa: CASSLQGTSSRETQYF; CDR3nt: TGTGCCAGCAGCCTCCAAGGGACTAGCTCTCGGGAGACCCAGTACTTC
d_gene: TRBD2; len: 14; abundance: -; v_gene: TRBV6-6; j_gene: TRBJ2-5; CDR3aa: CASSQREPPETQYF; CDR3nt: TGTGCCAGCAGTCAGCGGGAGCCCCCAGAGACCCAGTACTTC
d_gene: -; len: 15; abundance: few; v_gene: TRBV7-9; j_gene: TRBJ2-1; CDR3aa: CASSLRSLSYNEQFF; CDR3nt: TGTGCCAGCAGCTTACGATCTCTTTCCTACAATGAGCAGTTCTTC